A single TCR beta chain is shown here with its context. The target antigen is unknown. The CDR3 loop spans 15 amino acids. With 4 bases removed from V and 2 bases from J, the gap between germline ends came to 16 bases. Germline V gene data show CDR1 as SGHDT and CDR2 as YYEEEE. Bulk TCR library preparation followed previously described methods with listed TCR primers. A single record per CDR3 protein comes from TCRdb applying MiXCR to the PCR reads. Seen here are a few hundred thousand distinct CDR3 sequences, about a fifth observed once, and the top ten hold under 0.85%. This specimen comes from a study of molecular identifiers for immune sequencing clone quantification. Overall study findings and caveats: Highly expanded clone sizes could be underestimated through barcode sharing by identical TCR molecules. For effector cells, clones above 20 RNA copies held over 97% of molecules; for naive cells, under 1%.

This receptor was obtained from a human donor in good health. Some libraries in this study had Jurkat cell RNA spiked in. This chain uses TRBV5-6 with TRBJ2-7; TRBD1 is a possible D gene (6 bases). The sequencing sample was made of naive CD8+ T cells from blood, with Jurkat cell RNA spiked in. Subset denoted: FACS-sorted CD8+CD4-CCR7+CD45RA+ naive T cells. CDR3 residues: CASSSRTEPTYEQYF. The DNA of the CDR3 is TGTGCCAGCAGCAGTAGGACAGAACCCACCTACGAGCAGTACTTC.